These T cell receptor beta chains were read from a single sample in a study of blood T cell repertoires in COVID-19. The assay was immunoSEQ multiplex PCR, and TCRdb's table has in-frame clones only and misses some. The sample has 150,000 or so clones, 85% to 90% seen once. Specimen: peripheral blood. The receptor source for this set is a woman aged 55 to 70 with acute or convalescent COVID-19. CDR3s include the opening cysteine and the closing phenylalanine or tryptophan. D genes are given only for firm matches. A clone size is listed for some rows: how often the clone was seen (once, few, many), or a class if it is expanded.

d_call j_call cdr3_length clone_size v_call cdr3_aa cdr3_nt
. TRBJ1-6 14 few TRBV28 CASSLVRDNSPLHF TGTGCCAGCAGTTTGGTCAGGGATAATTCACCCCTCCACTTT
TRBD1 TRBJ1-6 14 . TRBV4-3 CASSETGDNSPLHF TGCGCCAGCAGCGAGACAGGGGATAATTCACCCCTCCACTTT
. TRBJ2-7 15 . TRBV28 CASSQGLLPSYEQYF TGTGCCAGCAGTCAGGGACTTTTACCCTCCTACGAGCAGTACTTC
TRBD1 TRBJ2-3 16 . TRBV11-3 CASSSATGRRADTQYF TGTGCCAGCAGCTCGGCGACAGGGCGAAGGGCAGATACGCAGTATTTT
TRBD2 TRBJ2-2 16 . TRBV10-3 CAISLTSGGLAGELFF TGTGCCATCAGTTTGACTAGCGGGGGATTGGCCGGGGAGCTGTTTTTT
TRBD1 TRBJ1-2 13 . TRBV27 CASSLDRGYGYTF TGTGCCAGCAGTTTAGACAGGGGGTATGGCTACACCTTC
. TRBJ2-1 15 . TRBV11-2 CASSLDGGANNEQFF TGTGCCAGCAGCTTAGATGGTGGGGCAAACAATGAGCAGTTCTTC
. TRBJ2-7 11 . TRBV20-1 CSAETQGEQYF TGCAGTGCTGAGACACAGGGAGAGCAGTACTTC
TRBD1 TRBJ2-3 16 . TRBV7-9 CASSFGQGGRTDTQYF TGTGCCAGCAGCTTTGGACAGGGGGGGAGAACAGATACGCAGTATTTT
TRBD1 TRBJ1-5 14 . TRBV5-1 CASSVGQGDQPQHF TGCGCCAGCAGCGTGGGACAGGGAGATCAGCCCCAGCATTTT
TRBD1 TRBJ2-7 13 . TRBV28 CAIAGQGFREQYF TGTGCCATCGCGGGACAGGGGTTTCGCGAGCAGTACTTC
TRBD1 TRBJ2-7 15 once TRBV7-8 CASSLETGGAYEQYF TGTGCCAGCAGCTTAGAGACAGGGGGGGCCTACGAGCAGTACTTC
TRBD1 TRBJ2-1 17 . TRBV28 CASSRISGQGLYNEQFF TGTGCCAGCAGCCGAATAAGTGGACAGGGTCTCTACAATGAGCAGTTCTTC
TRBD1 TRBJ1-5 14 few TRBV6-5 CASSRQGTDQPQHF TGTGCCAGCAGTAGACAGGGAACGGATCAGCCCCAGCATTTT
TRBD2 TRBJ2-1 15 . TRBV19 CASSIWTSGAPFQFF TGTGCCAGTAGTATATGGACTAGCGGGGCCCCTTTCCAGTTCTTC
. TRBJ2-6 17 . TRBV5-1 CASSLDRVYSGANVLTF TGCGCCAGCAGCTTGGATCGGGTATACTCTGGGGCCAACGTCCTGACTTTC
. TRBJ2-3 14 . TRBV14 CASSQGPPGDTQYF TGTGCCAGCAGCCAAGGCCCCCCCGGAGATACGCAGTATTTT
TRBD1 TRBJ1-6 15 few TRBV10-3 CAIRHLDREYSPLHF TGTGCCATCAGACACCTGGACAGGGAGTATTCACCCCTCCACTTT
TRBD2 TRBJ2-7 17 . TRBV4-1 CASSSGLAVTASYEQYF TGCGCCAGCAGCTCCGGACTAGCGGTGACAGCTTCCTACGAGCAGTACTTC
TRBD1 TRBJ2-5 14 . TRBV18 CASSPGQGGETQYF TGTGCCAGCTCACCGGGACAGGGCGGGGAGACCCAGTACTTC
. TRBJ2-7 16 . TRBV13 CASSLGRGTELYEQYF TGTGCCAGCAGCTTAGGCCGGGGGACAGAACTCTACGAGCAGTACTTC
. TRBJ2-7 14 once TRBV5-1 CASSPDGQTYEQYF TGCGCCAGCAGCCCGGATGGACAGACTTACGAGCAGTACTTC
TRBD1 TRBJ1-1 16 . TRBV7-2 CASSRDRGPMNTEAFF TGTGCCAGCTCCCGGGACAGGGGACCCATGAACACTGAAGCTTTCTTT
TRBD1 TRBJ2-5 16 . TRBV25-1 CASSDLRDRGSETQYF TGTGCCAGCAGTGACCTCCGTGACAGGGGGAGTGAGACCCAGTACTTC
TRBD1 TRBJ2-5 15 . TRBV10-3 CAISGATGVQETQYF TGTGCCATCAGTGGGGCGACAGGGGTTCAAGAGACCCAGTACTTC
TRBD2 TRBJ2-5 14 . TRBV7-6 CASSPRTRAETQYF TGTGCCAGCAGCCCACGGACTAGGGCGGAGACCCAGTACTTC
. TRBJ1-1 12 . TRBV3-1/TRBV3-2 CASSQLTGSAFF TGTGCCAGCAGCCAACTTACAGGGTCAGCTTTCTTT
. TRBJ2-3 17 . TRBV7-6 CASSRVTTTTGIGTQYF TGTGCCAGCAGCCGGGTAACGACGACTACGGGCATCGGTACGCAGTATTTT
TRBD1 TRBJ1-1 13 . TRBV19 CASSPDRVTEAFF TGTGCCAGTAGTCCTGACAGGGTTACTGAAGCTTTCTTT
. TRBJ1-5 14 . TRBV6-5 CASSDSFSNQPQHF TGTGCCTCTTCCGACAGCTTTAGCAATCAGCCCCAGCATTTT
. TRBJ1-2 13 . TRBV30 CAWSPGEHYGYTF TGTGCCTGGAGCCCAGGGGAACACTATGGCTACACCTTC
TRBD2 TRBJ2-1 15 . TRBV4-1 CASSQRTSGSDEQFF TGCGCCAGCAGCCAAAGGACTAGCGGTTCCGATGAGCAGTTCTTC
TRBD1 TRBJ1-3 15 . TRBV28 CASSPGTGGGNTIYF TGTGCCAGCAGTCCCGGAACAGGGGGAGGAAACACCATATATTTT
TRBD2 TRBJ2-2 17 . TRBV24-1 CATSAPTGLTNTGELFF TGTGCCACCAGTGCTCCAACGGGACTAACGAACACCGGGGAGCTGTTTTTT
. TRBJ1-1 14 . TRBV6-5 CASSFSGGNTEAFF TGTGCCAGCAGCTTCAGCGGGGGGAACACTGAAGCTTTCTTT
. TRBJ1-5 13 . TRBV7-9 CASSLVANQPQHF TGTGCCAGCAGCTTAGTGGCTAATCAGCCCCAGCATTTT
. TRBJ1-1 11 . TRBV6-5 CASRRGTEAFF TGTGCCAGCAGGCGGGGCACTGAAGCTTTCTTT
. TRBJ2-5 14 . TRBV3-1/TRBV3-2 CASSQLSGRETQYF TGTGCCAGCAGCCAACTCAGCGGCCGGGAGACCCAGTACTTC
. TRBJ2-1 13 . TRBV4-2 CASSQDRVHEQFF TGTGCCAGCAGCCAAGACAGGGTGCATGAGCAGTTCTTC
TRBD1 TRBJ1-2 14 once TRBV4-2 CASSQDRGVEGYTF TGTGCCAGCAGCCAGGACAGGGGGGTTGAAGGCTACACCTTC
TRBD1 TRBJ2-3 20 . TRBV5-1 CASSPPGQTIFNLGTDTQYF TGCGCCAGCAGCCCTCCGGGACAGACAATCTTCAATCTCGGTACAGATACGCAGTATTTT
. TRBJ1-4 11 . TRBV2 CASSEREKLFF TGTGCCAGCAGTGAACGGGAAAAACTGTTTTTT
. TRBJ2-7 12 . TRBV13 CASSPGEYEQYF TGTGCCAGCAGCCCCGGGGAATACGAGCAGTACTTC
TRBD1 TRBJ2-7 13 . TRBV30 CAWSRQGAYEQYF TGTGCCTGGAGCCGACAGGGGGCCTATGAGCAGTACTTC
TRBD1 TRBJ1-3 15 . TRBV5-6 CASSFTGQGGNTIYF TGTGCCAGCAGCTTTACGGGACAGGGCGGAAACACCATATATTTT
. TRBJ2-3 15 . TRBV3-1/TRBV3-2 CASSQDKSITDTQYF TGTGCCAGCAGCCAAGATAAATCTATTACAGATACGCAGTATTTT
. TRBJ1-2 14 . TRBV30 CAWSVRLITYGYTF TGTGCCTGGAGTGTACGGTTAATAACCTATGGCTACACCTTC
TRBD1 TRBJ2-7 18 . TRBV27 CASSTARDRGLGVFEQYF TGTGCCAGCAGCACCGCCCGGGACAGGGGGCTAGGTGTATTTGAGCAGTACTTC
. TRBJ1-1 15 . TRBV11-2 CASSFSQSMNTEAFF TGTGCCAGCAGCTTTTCACAGAGCATGAACACTGAAGCTTTCTTT
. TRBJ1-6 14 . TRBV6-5 CASSSRQYNSPLHF TGTGCCAGCAGTTCCCGACAGTATAATTCACCCCTCCACTTT
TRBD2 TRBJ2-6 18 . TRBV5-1 CASSLGMGGSSGANVLTF TGCGCCAGCAGCTTGGGGATGGGCGGGAGCTCTGGGGCCAACGTCCTGACTTTC